These 19 T cell receptor beta chains were sequenced from one sample in a study of cytomegalovirus exposure and HLA in healthy donors. The repertoire was sequenced with immunoSEQ multiplex PCR; TCRdb's copy has only in-frame clones and lacks some. There are tens of thousands of clones in the sample; approximately 93% occur only once, and 3.6% lies in the top ten. The sample comprised PBMCs. The receptor set was obtained from a woman younger than 45 in good health and CMV-seronegative.

The genes are TRBV7-9 and TRBJ2-3; TRBD1 agrees at 7 bases. This CDR3 spans 15 amino acids. The J segment lost 2 bases and the V segment lost 1 base, leaving 3 bases of the junction unmatched. CDR1 and CDR2 (germline): SEHNR, FQNEAQ (reference sequence). As DNA, the CDR3 is TGTGCCAGCAGCTTAGGGGACAGACACACAGATACGCAGTATTTT. Translation: CASSLGDRHTDTQYF.

This clone was counted a single time. The chain joins TRBV19 to TRBJ2-7; TRBD2 matches 7 bases. Germline V gene data show CDR1 as LNHDA and CDR2 as SQIVND (reference sequence). The CDR3 is made up of 13 amino acids. The CDR3 DNA sequence: TGTGCAGCCGGGGGGACTGGGACGCGCGAGCAGTACTTC. Translated, it gives CAAGGTGTREQYF. The entire variable domain, with the rest obtained from reference TRBV19 and TRBJ2-7, is as follows: DGGITQSPKYLFRKEGQNVTLSCEQNLNHDAMYWYRQDPGQGLRLIYYSQIVNDFQKGDIAEGYSVSREKKESFPLTVTSAQKNPTAFYLCAAGGTGTREQYFGPGTRLTVT.

The gene calls are TRBV5-1 and TRBJ2-7, with 10 bases that match TRBD2. CDR3 length equals 14 residues. From germline, CDR1 is SGHRS and CDR2 YFSETQ. V trimming: 5 bases; J trimming: 3 bases; junction bases outside the gene matches: 5. This CDR3 reads CASRDGTSDYEQYF. The CDR3 DNA follows: TGCGCCAGCAGGGACGGGACTAGCGACTACGAGCAGTACTTC. Full variable domain (missing parts from reference TRBV5-1 and TRBJ2-7): KAGVTQTPRYLIKTRGQQVTLSCSPISGHRSVSWYQQTPGQGLQFLFEYFSETQRNKGNFPGRFSGRQFSNSRSEMNVSTLELGDSALYLCASRDGTSDYEQYFGPGTRLTVT.

This clone was found once. The rearrangement uses TRBV30 and TRBJ2-7; 11 positions agree with TRBD1. The CDR3 contains 15 residues. V gave up 1 base and J gave up 7 bases; unmatched junction bases: 9. The germline V gene has CDR1 GTSNPN and CDR2 SVGIG (reference sequence). This CDR3 reads CAWSGPGQGVREQYF. The DNA for the CDR3 is TGTGCCTGGAGTGGTCCGGGACAGGGGGTTCGAGAGCAGTACTTC.

This chain joins TRBV4-3 and TRBJ2-5; 8 nucleotides line up with TRBD1. The germline V gene has CDR1 LGHNA and CDR2 YSLEER. V dropped 0 bases and J dropped 4; count of bases not matched to a gene: 16. The CDR3 loop spans 19 amino acids. The DNA for the CDR3 is TGCGCCAGCAGCCAAGATCGCCAGGGGGCGGCTAGTGTAGGAGAGACCCAGTACTTC. Its translation is CASSQDRQGAASVGETQYF.

The chain has TRBV7-9 and TRBJ2-1; perhaps TRBD1 as D (7 bases). The germline gives CDR1 SEHNR, CDR2 FQNEAQ (reference sequence). The ends were cut back, 5 bases at V and 6 bases at J, with 20 bases in the middle. The CDR3 has 16 amino acids. In nucleotides, the CDR3 is TGTGCCAGCAGCGCCGGCGGGGACAGCCTTTTCAATGAGCAGTTCTTC. It specifies CASSAGGDSLFNEQFF.

V and J are TRBV1 and TRBJ2-7; the table names TRBD2, a call not compared with the DNA. TRBV1 is a pseudogene locus. The CDR3 has 17 residues. The CDR3 coding sequence is TGCACCAGCAGCCACCCCCTCTGGAGTAGCGGACCTTACGAGCAGTACTTC. Its protein is CTSSHPLWSSGPYEQYF.

The chain combines TRBV5-4 with TRBJ2-2, with D possibly matching TRBD1 (6 bases). Deletions cut 4 bases from V and 9 bases from J, with 25 bases between. CDR3 length: 17 amino acids. Germline V gives CDR1 SGHNT, CDR2 YYREEE (reference sequence). The CDR3 sequence is CASSTDRLEQVRRELFF. The CDR3 nucleotides are TGTGCCAGCAGCACGGACAGATTGGAGCAAGTACGGCGGGAGCTGTTTTTT.

The CDR3 DNA sequence: TGTGCCAGCAGCCCCGGGGGGGCCTCAGATACGCAGTATTTT. Protein product: CASSPGGASDTQYF. J is TRBJ2-3 and V is TRBV7-3; 8 bases agree with TRBD2. Germline lookup yields CDR1 SGHTA and CDR2 FQGTGA. This CDR3 region has 14 residues. Trimming cost V 5 bases and J 4 bases; bases outside gene matches: 5. The full variable domain, its missing parts supplied by reference TRBV7-3 and TRBJ2-3, is GAGVSQTPSNKVTEKGKYVELRCDPISGHTALYWYRQSLGQGPEFLIYFQGTGAADDSGLPNDRFFAVRPEGSVSTLKIQRTERGDSAVYLCASSPGGASDTQYFGPGTRLTVL.

The chain carries TRBV7-9 and TRBJ2-7; a possible D gene is TRBD1 (6 bases). CDR1 is SEHNR, CDR2 FQNEAQ, per germline (reference sequence). This CDR3 is built from 15 residues. Trimming took off 1 base at V and 0 bases at J, with 10 bases between the two ends. CDR3: CASSLGADSSYEQYF. The CDR3 coding sequence is TGTGCCAGCAGCTTAGGAGCGGACAGCTCCTACGAGCAGTACTTC.

This clone was recorded a few times. This rearrangement joins TRBV4-3 to TRBJ2-2; a weak D match, TRBD1 (6 bases). This CDR3 comprises 15 residues. Trimming took off 0 bases at V and 4 bases at J, with 9 bases between the two ends. Germline CDR1 LGHNA, CDR2 YSLEER. The chain's CDR3 is CASSQDRTVTGELFF. The CDR3 DNA sequence: TGCGCCAGCAGCCAAGACAGGACAGTCACCGGGGAGCTGTTTTTT.

V usage is TRBV6-5 and J usage is TRBJ1-2, with 7 bases aligning to TRBD1. CDR1 and CDR2 from the germline V gene are MNHEY and SVGAGI. The ends lost 7 bases at V and 2 bases at J; junction bases unmatched: 4. The CDR3 sequence is 13 residues long. CDR3 DNA: TGTGCCAGCACCCGACAGGGAAACTATGGCTACACCTTC. Translated, it gives CASTRQGNYGYTF.

V usage is TRBV4-1 and J usage is TRBJ1-2; possible D gene TRBD1, 6 bases. From germline, CDR1 is MGHRA and CDR2 YSYEKL. CDR3 size: 15 residues. Trimming stripped 5 bases from V and 6 bases from J, with 19 bases between. The CDR3 DNA is TGCGCCAGCAGCACCCGGTCAGGGGAGAAAAATGGCTACACCTTC. Translation: CASSTRSGEKNGYTF.

The J gene is TRBJ1-3, the V gene TRBV4-1; 7 bases are shared with TRBD1. Germline CDR1 and CDR2: MGHRA and YSYEKL. This CDR3 contains 17 residues. Losses at the gene ends were 5 bases for V and 0 bases for J; bases not matched to a gene: 10. The CDR3 loop reads CASSDLYRGLSGNTIYF. The CDR3 DNA sequence: TGCGCCAGCAGCGATTTGTACAGGGGTCTCTCTGGAAACACCATATATTTT.

The CDR3 bases are TGTGCCAGCAGCGATGGACAAAACACAGATACGCAGTATTTT. It yields the protein CASSDGQNTDTQYF. The chain carries TRBV6-1 and TRBJ2-3, with D possibly TRBD1 on 5 matching bases. V was pared by 6 bases and J by 2 bases, with 12 bases between. Germline V gives CDR1 MNHNS, CDR2 SASEGT. This CDR3 region has 14 residues.

The V and J genes are TRBV7-3 and TRBJ2-3, with D possibly being TRBD1 (6 bases). The CDR3 runs to 15 residues. CDR1 is SGHTA, CDR2 FQGTGA, per germline. Trimming left V 2 bases short and J 0 bases short, with 9 bases between. CDR3 DNA: TGTGCCAGCAGCTTAGGACAGAAAAGCACAGATACGCAGTATTTT. It yields the protein CASSLGQKSTDTQYF.

This sequence joins TRBV4-2 and TRBJ1-2; D ambiguous. Germline V CDR1 and CDR2: LGHNA, YNFKEQ. This CDR3 has 12 amino acids. V was clipped by 1 base and J by 8 bases, with 8 bases between them. This CDR3 is CASSQAPGGYTF. The CDR3 nucleotides are TGTGCCAGCAGCCAAGCCCCGGGGGGCTACACCTTC.

This sequence joins TRBV6-5 and TRBJ2-7; the match to TRBD2 covers 8 bases. The CDR3 sequence is 15 residues long. Germline CDR1 is MNHEY and CDR2 is SVGAGI. V gave up 0 bases and J gave up 1 base; unmatched junction bases: 2. In DNA form, the CDR3 reads TGTGCCAGCAGTTACTCTACGGGGGGGTCCTACGAGCAGTACTTC. It specifies CASSYSTGGSYEQYF.

The chain employs TRBV7-2 and TRBJ2-1, with a possible D match to TRBD2 (6 bases). Trimming took off 3 bases at V and 9 bases at J, with 15 bases between the two ends. The V gene's germline CDR1 is SGHTA and CDR2 FQGNSA. The CDR3 sequence is 14 residues long. CDR3 nucleotide sequence: TGTGCCAGCAGCTTTTTGGGGACTGCGAGTGAGCAGTTCTTC. Its translation: CASSFLGTASEQFF.